The 18 T cell receptor beta chains below all came from one sample that was sequenced in a study of CD8 T cells in ankylosing spondylitis. TCRdb analysed the 5' RACE reads with MiXCR anew, one entry per CDR3 protein. Here the sample spans about 280,000 distinct CDR3 sequences, about 19% being singletons. The sample consisted of blood, either unsorted or a sorted T cell fraction (not recorded which). These TCRs come from a male donor with ankylosing spondylitis or in good health (not recorded which).

The chain has TRBV5-1 and TRBJ1-4; TRBD1 matches 7 bases. The CDR3 has 15 residues. Per the germline V gene, CDR1 is SGHRS and CDR2 is YFSETQ. Unmatched junction bases numbered 6, after V lost 3 bases and J lost 4 bases. The DNA for the CDR3 is TGCGCCAGCAGCTACCGGACAGGACGTAATGAAAAACTGTTTTTT. Amino acids: CASSYRTGRNEKLFF.

This clonotype has a handful of counts. The chain is built from TRBV12-3 or TRBV12-4 and TRBJ2-3; the match to TRBD1 covers 8 bases. CDR3 length equals 16 residues. V lost 5 bases to trimming and J lost 4 bases; unmatched junction nucleotides: 11. Here the CDR3 DNA reads TGTGCCAGCAGTCCCGGACAGGGAGTTGTAGCAGATACGCAGTATTTT. This gives the protein CASSPGQGVVADTQYF.

CDR3 residues: CSAEENTEAFF. The CDR3 region has the DNA TGCAGTGCCGAAGAGAACACTGAAGCTTTCTTT. The chain carries TRBV20-1 and TRBJ1-1, with D hard to call. Germline lookup yields CDR1 DFQATT and CDR2 SNEGSKA (reference sequence). This CDR3 is built from 11 residues. Trimming left V 6 bases short and J 1 base short, with 6 bases between.

This clonotype occurred a few times. The J gene is TRBJ1-2, the V gene TRBV9; TRBD1 matches at 9 bases. The J segment lost 6 bases and the V segment lost 3 bases, leaving 9 bases of the junction unmatched. Germline CDR1 reads SGDLS; CDR2 reads YYNGEE. The CDR3 has 15 amino acids. CDR3 nucleotides: TGTGCCAGCAGCGCCCTTGGACAGGGGAATGATGGCTACACCTTC. Translation gives CASSALGQGNDGYTF.

This clonotype was counted many times. The J gene is TRBJ2-7, the V gene TRBV5-5; unclear D gene. The CDR3 length is 12 residues. Germline V gives CDR1 SGHKS, CDR2 YYEKEE (reference sequence). V lost 0 bases, J lost 5 bases, and 6 bases lay in between. CDR3 in amino acids: CASSLEGNEQYV. DNA for the CDR3: TGTGCCAGCAGCTTGGAAGGGAACGAGCAGTACGTC.

This clonotype was counted at least ten times. J is TRBJ1-1 and V is TRBV29-1; the match to TRBD1 covers 11 bases. The V segment lost 3 bases and the J segment 4 bases; nucleotides outside the gene matches: 1. This CDR3 has 13 residues. CDR1 SQVTM and CDR2 ANQGSEA come from the germline V gene. In DNA, the CDR3 is TGCAGCGTTGAGGGGACAGGGGGCACTGAAGCTTTCTTT. This codes for CSVEGTGGTEAFF.

In nucleotides, the CDR3 is TGTGCCAGCAGCGTACCACTAGGAGCCATACAAGATACGCAGTATTTT. This encodes CASSVPLGAIQDTQYF. The rearrangement joins TRBV9 to TRBJ2-3, with a possible D match to TRBD2 (5 bases). Trimming pared 1 base from V and 5 bases from J, leaving 17 bases between. The germline V gene encodes CDR1 SGDLS and CDR2 YYNGEE. This CDR3 has 16 residues.

The CDR3 spells CASSLSGGVNTEAFF. CDR3 DNA: TGTGCCAGCAGCTTAAGTGGTGGGGTTAACACTGAAGCTTTCTTT. The chain links TRBV7-3 to TRBJ1-1, with D unresolved. V lost 1 base to trimming and J lost 2 bases, with 11 bases between them. CDR1 SGHTA and CDR2 FQGTGA come from the germline V gene. The CDR3 is 15 amino acids.

The chain is built from TRBV10-3 and TRBJ2-3, with D perhaps TRBD2 (6 bases). Looked up from germline, CDR1 is ENHRY and CDR2 is SYGVKD. V was clipped by 6 bases and J by 3 bases, with 19 bases between them. The CDR3 totals 16 residues. CDR3 nucleotide sequence: TGTGCCATCAGCGGGCGATCGGGAGTCGGGACAGATACGCAGTATTTT. It translates to CAISGRSGVGTDTQYF.

Concerning this clonotype: A much bigger clone sits one base away, suggesting this may be a read error. V is TRBV3-1 and J is TRBJ1-2; D gene uncertain. The CDR3 covers 13 residues. CDR1 LGHDT and CDR2 YNNKEL come from the germline V gene (reference sequence). This CDR3 is CTSGEPGIYGYTF. The CDR3 DNA reads TGTACCAGCGGCGAACCGGGAATCTATGGCTACACCTTC.

J is TRBJ2-1 and V is TRBV12-3 or TRBV12-4, with D perhaps being TRBD1 or TRBD2 (5 bases each). This CDR3 is built from 15 residues. The ends were cut back, 6 bases at V and 12 bases at J, with 24 bases in the middle. For the CDR3, the DNA is TGTGCCAGCAGAACCGGGGCGGAAAAGCAGGATGGGCAGTTCTTC. This encodes CASRTGAEKQDGQFF.

The table lists this clonotype with a few counts. The DNA for the CDR3 is TGTGCCAGCAGTGAAGACAGGGGATCGGTCTACGAGCAGTACGTC. As protein: CASSEDRGSVYEQYV. J is TRBJ2-7 and V is TRBV6-1, with 7 bases that match TRBD1. There are 15 residues in the CDR3. Germline lookup yields CDR1 MNHNS and CDR2 SASEGT. The V and J ends lost 1 base and 3 bases, in that order; junction bases with no gene match: 6.

V usage is TRBV28 and J usage is TRBJ2-1, with D perhaps given as TRBD1 or TRBD2 (6 bases each). CDR3 length: 16 amino acids. Per germline, CDR1 MDHEN and CDR2 SYDVKM. V lost 3 bases, J lost 3 bases, and 15 bases lay in between. CDR3 DNA: TGTGCCAGCAGTTTCTTCGGGGGCGAAAACTACAATGAGCAGTTCTTC. Its translation: CASSFFGGENYNEQFF.

This clonotype was seen a few times. The chain couples TRBV9 to TRBJ2-1; tentative D call: TRBD2 (5 bases). The CDR3 contains 15 residues. V was shortened by 0 bases and J by 2 bases, with 9 bases between the two germline ends. In germline, CDR1 is SGDLS, CDR2 YYNGEE. In DNA, the CDR3 is TGTGCCAGCAGCGTAGGTGGGAGAACCTACAATGAGCAGTTCTTC. This gives the protein CASSVGGRTYNEQFF. Full variable domain (missing parts from reference TRBV9 and TRBJ2-1): DSGVTQTPKHLITATGQRVTLRCSPRSGDLSVYWYQQSLDQGLQFLIQYYNGEERAKGNILERFSAQQFPDLHSELNLSSLELGDSALYFCASSVGGRTYNEQFFGPGTRLTVL.

The J gene is TRBJ2-7, the V gene TRBV6-1; a possible D gene is TRBD2 (5 bases). This CDR3 spans 14 amino acids. Trimming cost V 6 bases and J 8 bases, with 20 bases left between them. Germline V CDR1 and CDR2: MNHNS, SASEGT. The CDR3 bases are TGTGCCAGCAGCGGGGATCTCTTGATAGTGAAGCAGTACGTC. This encodes CASSGDLLIVKQYV.

This clonotype has just a few counts. The genes are TRBV20-1 and TRBJ2-2; D may match TRBD1 or TRBD2 (6 bases each). This CDR3 is 14 amino acids long. With 3 bases removed from V and 0 bases from J, the gap between germline ends came to 8 bases. Germline CDR1 is DFQATT and CDR2 is SNEGSKA (reference sequence). DNA for the CDR3: TGCAGTGCTAGTGGGGGGCCGAACACCGGGGAGCTGTTTTTT. It is translated as CSASGGPNTGELFF.

V gene TRBV29-1 combines with J gene TRBJ1-2, with 8 positions matching TRBD1. Germline V gene sequence: CDR1 SQVTM, CDR2 ANQGSEA. The CDR3 is 13 amino acids. CDR3 coding DNA: TGCGCAGGACAGGGCCAAGCTAACTATGGCTACACCTTC. This gives the protein CAGQGQANYGYTF.

CDR3 sequence (DNA): TGCGCCAGCAGCGAGAGGACAGGGCATACTGAAGCTTTCTTT. It translates to CASSERTGHTEAFF. The chain is built from TRBV5-1 and TRBJ1-1; the match to TRBD1 covers 8 bases. The germline gives CDR1 SGHRS, CDR2 YFSETQ. There are 14 residues in the CDR3. V lost 4 bases to trimming and J lost 5 bases; unmatched junction nucleotides: 7.